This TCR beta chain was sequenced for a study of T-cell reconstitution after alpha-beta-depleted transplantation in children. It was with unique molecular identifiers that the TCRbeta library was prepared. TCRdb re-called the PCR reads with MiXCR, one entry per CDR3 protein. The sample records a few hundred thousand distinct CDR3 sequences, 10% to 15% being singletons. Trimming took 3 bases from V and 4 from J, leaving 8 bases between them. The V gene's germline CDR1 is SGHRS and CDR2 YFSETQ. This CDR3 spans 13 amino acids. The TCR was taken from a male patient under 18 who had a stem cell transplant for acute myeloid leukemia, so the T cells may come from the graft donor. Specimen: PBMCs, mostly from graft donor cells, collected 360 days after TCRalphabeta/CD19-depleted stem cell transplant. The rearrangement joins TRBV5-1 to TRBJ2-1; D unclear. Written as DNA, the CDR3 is TGCGCCAGCAGCTCAGACTTGTACAATGAGCAGTTCTTC. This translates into CASSSDLYNEQFF.